This TCR beta chain was recovered during a study of control samples from healthy donors and cancer patients. The germline V gene encodes CDR1 LNHDA and CDR2 SQIVND (reference sequence). CDR3 size: 16 residues. Germline trimming cut 6 bases from V and 5 bases from J; bases unmatched to any gene: 13. Sequencing was performed with immunoSEQ multiplex PCR; in TCRdb, only in-frame clones are kept and a portion is missing. This sample has about 150,000 clones, with approximately 96% found just once. This TCR derives from a man aged 40-55 years in good health. The sequencing input was blood. The V and J genes are TRBV19 and TRBJ2-3, with TRBD2 identical over 8 bases. The CDR3 DNA reads as TGTGCCAGTAGCTCACCAAGCGGGGGCGTTGGAGATACGCAGTATTTT. It specifies CASSSPSGGVGDTQYF.